This TCR beta chain stems from a study of blood T cell repertoires in COVID-19. Clones were sequenced by immunoSEQ multiplex PCR, and TCRdb holds only the in-frame ones, with some missing. This table holds 310,000 or so clones, approximately 86% found once. Trimming removed 1 base from V and 7 bases from J; junction bases left unmatched: 7. The germline CDR1 and CDR2 sequences are MGHRA and YSYEKL. This CDR3 spans 16 amino acids. This clonotype was obtained from an older man with acute or convalescent COVID-19. This rearrangement joins TRBV4-1 to TRBJ2-1; 10 bases are shared with TRBD2. Sequenced: peripheral blood. This CDR3 reads CASSQVRAGGRNEQFF. CDR3 in DNA: TGCGCCAGCAGCCAAGTAAGAGCGGGAGGGCGAAATGAGCAGTTCTTC.